The 11 T cell receptor beta chains below all came from one sample that was sequenced in a study of shared clonotypes between healthy human individuals. Generated by immunoSEQ multiplex PCR, the TCRdb table keeps only in-frame clones and is missing some. Here the sample spans about 2 million clones, roughly 95% being singletons. The sequenced sample was naive CD4+ T cells sorted from blood. Subset here: CD45RA+ positively selected. These receptors all come from a man aged 18 to 29 in good health.

CDR3 residues: CASSIGNGPYEQYF. The CDR3 bases are TGTGCCAGTAGTATAGGGAACGGACCCTACGAGCAGTACTTC. V is TRBV19 and J is TRBJ2-7; no definite D call. Trimming stripped 1 base from V and 2 bases from J, with 9 bases between. This CDR3 has 14 residues. Germline CDR1 LNHDA, CDR2 SQIVND (reference sequence).

This clone was found once. The gene calls are TRBV15 and TRBJ1-1; D gene unclear. The V end was cut by 4 bases, the J end by 3 bases, with 12 bases between. The CDR3 spans 14 residues. Germline CDR1 and CDR2: LNHNV and YYDKDF (reference sequence). The CDR3, as DNA: TGTGCCACCAGCATAGGGATTTTGGACACTGAAGCTTTCTTT. Its translation: CATSIGILDTEAFF.

V and J are TRBV11-2 and TRBJ2-3; D ambiguous. Deletions cut 4 bases from V and 6 bases from J, with 17 bases between. Looked up from germline, CDR1 is SGHAT and CDR2 is FQNNGV. CDR3 size: 15 residues. Here the CDR3 reads CASSYRGQQSDTQYF. In DNA, the CDR3 is TGTGCCAGCAGCTATCGAGGCCAACAGTCTGATACGCAGTATTTT.

V and J are TRBV18 and TRBJ2-4, with a possible D match to TRBD1 (6 bases). V lost 6 bases to trimming and J lost 10 bases, with 16 bases between them. This CDR3 is 13 amino acids long. Germline CDR1 KGHSH, CDR2 LQKENI. CDR3 protein: CASSPRGKGIQYF. CDR3 sequence (DNA): TGTGCCAGCTCCCCAAGGGGGAAAGGAATTCAGTACTTC.

The chain recombines TRBV6-1 with TRBJ1-5, with D possibly being TRBD1 (6 bases). V lost 7 bases and J 7 bases, leaving 14 bases between the germline ends. Germline lookup yields CDR1 MNHNS and CDR2 SASEGT. The CDR3 has 13 residues. In DNA form, the CDR3 reads TGTGCCAGCAATGGGGGCGCGCCCCAGCCCCAGCATTTT. Residues: CASNGGAPQPQHF.

A single count supports this clone. V gene TRBV19 combines with J gene TRBJ2-5, with 8 bases aligning to TRBD1. There are 13 residues in the CDR3. The trim removed 6 bases at V and 5 bases at J, leaving 5 bases unmatched. The germline V gene encodes CDR1 LNHDA and CDR2 SQIVND (reference sequence). The CDR3 protein is CASRGDRTETQYF. The CDR3, as DNA: TGTGCCAGTAGGGGGGACAGGACGGAGACCCAGTACTTC. The full variable domain, its missing parts supplied by reference TRBV19 and TRBJ2-5, is DGGITQSPKYLFRKEGQNVTLSCEQNLNHDAMYWYRQDPGQGLRLIYYSQIVNDFQKGDIAEGYSVSREKKESFPLTVTSAQKNPTAFYLCASRGDRTETQYFGPGTRLLVL.

The chain uses TRBV5-1 and TRBJ2-2, with a possible D match to TRBD2 (6 bases). Germline V gene sequence: CDR1 SGHRS, CDR2 YFSETQ. This CDR3 has 15 residues. The V end was cut by 4 bases, the J end by 1 base, with 11 bases between. The CDR3 here is CASSDGTGNTGELFF. The CDR3 DNA reads as TGCGCCAGCAGCGATGGGACTGGGAACACCGGGGAGCTGTTTTTT.

The chain recombines TRBV6-6 with TRBJ1-6; D perhaps matches TRBD1 (5 bases). V dropped 7 bases and J dropped 7 bases, with 14 bases sitting between them. The CDR3 loop spans 14 amino acids. CDR1 and CDR2 (germline): MNHNY, SVGAGI (reference sequence). The CDR3 DNA is TGTGCCAGCAAGAGTCGGGGGGAGAATTCACCCCTCCACTTT. Residues: CASKSRGENSPLHF.

About this clone itself: This CDR3 is also generated by other DNA sequences in the sample. The chain has TRBV18 and TRBJ1-2, with D hard to call. The germline V gene encodes CDR1 KGHSH and CDR2 LQKENI. The CDR3 has 13 residues. V lost 3 bases and J lost 2, with 7 bases in between. The CDR3 nucleotides are TGTGCCAGCTCACCGGCGGGGAACTATGGCTACACCTTC. This sequence encodes CASSPAGNYGYTF.

This clone appeared once. This chain joins TRBV29-1 and TRBJ2-5; perhaps TRBD1 as D (6 bases). Germline CDR1 is SQVTM and CDR2 is ANQGSEA. Trimming pared 4 bases from V and 4 bases from J, leaving 19 bases between. The CDR3 spans 15 residues. The DNA for the CDR3 is TGCAGCGTTGTTTTGGGACAAAATATTTTAGAGACCCAGTACTTC. Amino acid sequence: CSVVLGQNILETQYF.

J is TRBJ2-3 and V is TRBV5-1; 7 bases agree with TRBD1. Unmatched junction bases numbered 13, after V lost 1 base and J lost 8 bases. The CDR3 is made up of 16 amino acids. CDR1 SGHRS and CDR2 YFSETQ come from the germline V gene. CDR3 sequence reads: CASSLPPTGLVATQYF. In nucleotides, the CDR3 is TGCGCCAGCAGCTTGCCCCCGACAGGGTTGGTGGCTACGCAGTATTTT.